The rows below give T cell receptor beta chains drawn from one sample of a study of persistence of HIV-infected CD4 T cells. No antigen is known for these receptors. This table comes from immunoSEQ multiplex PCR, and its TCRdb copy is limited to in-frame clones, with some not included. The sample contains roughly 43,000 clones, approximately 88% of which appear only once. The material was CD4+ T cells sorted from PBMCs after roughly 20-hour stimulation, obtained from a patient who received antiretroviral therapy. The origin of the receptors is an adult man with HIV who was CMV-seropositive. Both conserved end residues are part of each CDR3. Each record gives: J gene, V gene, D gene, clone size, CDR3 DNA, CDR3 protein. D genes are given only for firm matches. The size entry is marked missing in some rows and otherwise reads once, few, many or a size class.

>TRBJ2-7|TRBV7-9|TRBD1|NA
TGTGCCAGCAGCTTGGGACAGGGGGTTCTCGAGCAGTACTTC
CASSLGQGVLEQYF
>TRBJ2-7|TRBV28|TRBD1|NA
TGTGCCAGCAGTTCGACCGGGACAGGGATCACCTACGAGCAGTACTTC
CASSSTGTGITYEQYF
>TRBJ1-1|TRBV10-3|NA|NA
TGTGCCATCAGTGATTCGACACCGAACACTGAAGCTTTCTTT
CAISDSTPNTEAFF
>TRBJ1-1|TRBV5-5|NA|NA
TGTGCCAGCAGTTTACAGGGATACACTGAAGCTTTCTTT
CASSLQGYTEAFF
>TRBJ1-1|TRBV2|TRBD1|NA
TGTGCCAGCAGTATGACAGGGGACACTGAAGCTTTCTTT
CASSMTGDTEAFF
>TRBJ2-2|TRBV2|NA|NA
TGTGCCAGCAGTGAATCGACCGGGGAGCTGTTTTTT
CASSESTGELFF
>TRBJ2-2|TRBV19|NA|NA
TGTGCCAGTAGTATGGAGAGCGGAAACACCGGGGAGCTGTTTTTT
CASSMESGNTGELFF
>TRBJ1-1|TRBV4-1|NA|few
TGCGCCAGCAGCCAGATACAGAGGGACACTGAAGCTTTCTTT
CASSQIQRDTEAFF
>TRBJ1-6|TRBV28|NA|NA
TGTGCCAGCAGTTCCCGGGGGGGGGCGAGATGGAATTCACCCCTCCACTTT
CASSSRGGARWNSPLHF
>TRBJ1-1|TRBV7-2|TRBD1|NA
TGTGCCAGCAGCTTATCTTCAGGGGGCATCACTGAAGCTTTCTTT
CASSLSSGGITEAFF
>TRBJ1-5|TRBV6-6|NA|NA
TGTGCCAGCACCACGAGGACGGGACAGCCCCAGCATTTT
CASTTRTGQPQHF
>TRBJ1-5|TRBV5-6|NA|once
TGTGCCAGCAGCTTGGGGGGCCCGGGGCAGCCCCAGCATTTT
CASSLGGPGQPQHF
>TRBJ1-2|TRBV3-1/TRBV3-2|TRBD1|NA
TGTGCCAGCAGCGGACAGGAGGATTATGGCTACACCTTC
CASSGQEDYGYTF
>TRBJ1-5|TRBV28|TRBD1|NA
TGTGCCAGCAGCCGTCCCGGGACAGGGTTTCAGCCCCAGCATTTT
CASSRPGTGFQPQHF
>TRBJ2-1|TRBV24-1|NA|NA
TGTGCCACCAGTGAGGCGGGGAGAGGCTCCTACAATGAGCAGTTCTTC
CATSEAGRGSYNEQFF
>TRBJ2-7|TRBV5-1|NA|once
TGCGCCAGCAGCTTGAAGTTGAGCTCCTACGAGCAGTACTTC
CASSLKLSSYEQYF
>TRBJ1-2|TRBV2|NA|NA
TGTGCCAGCACCACAGAGAAATATGGCTACACCTTC
CASTTEKYGYTF
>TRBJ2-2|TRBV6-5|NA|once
TGTGCCAGCAGTTACAGGCAGCCTGCCGGGGAGCTGTTTTTT
CASSYRQPAGELFF
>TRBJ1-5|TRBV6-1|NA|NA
TGTGCCAGCAGTGAAGTGGGACTGCCCAATCAGCCCCAGCATTTT
CASSEVGLPNQPQHF
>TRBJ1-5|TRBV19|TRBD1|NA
TGTGCCAGTAGTCTAACCGGGACAGGGAGAATTCAGCCCCAGCATTTT
CASSLTGTGRIQPQHF
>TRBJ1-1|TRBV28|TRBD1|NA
TGTGCCAGCAGTTACTTCGACAGGGGGAGCACTGAAGCTTTCTTT
CASSYFDRGSTEAFF
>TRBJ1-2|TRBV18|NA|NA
TGTGCCAGCTCACCAGGGGTTAACTATGGCTACACCTTC
CASSPGVNYGYTF